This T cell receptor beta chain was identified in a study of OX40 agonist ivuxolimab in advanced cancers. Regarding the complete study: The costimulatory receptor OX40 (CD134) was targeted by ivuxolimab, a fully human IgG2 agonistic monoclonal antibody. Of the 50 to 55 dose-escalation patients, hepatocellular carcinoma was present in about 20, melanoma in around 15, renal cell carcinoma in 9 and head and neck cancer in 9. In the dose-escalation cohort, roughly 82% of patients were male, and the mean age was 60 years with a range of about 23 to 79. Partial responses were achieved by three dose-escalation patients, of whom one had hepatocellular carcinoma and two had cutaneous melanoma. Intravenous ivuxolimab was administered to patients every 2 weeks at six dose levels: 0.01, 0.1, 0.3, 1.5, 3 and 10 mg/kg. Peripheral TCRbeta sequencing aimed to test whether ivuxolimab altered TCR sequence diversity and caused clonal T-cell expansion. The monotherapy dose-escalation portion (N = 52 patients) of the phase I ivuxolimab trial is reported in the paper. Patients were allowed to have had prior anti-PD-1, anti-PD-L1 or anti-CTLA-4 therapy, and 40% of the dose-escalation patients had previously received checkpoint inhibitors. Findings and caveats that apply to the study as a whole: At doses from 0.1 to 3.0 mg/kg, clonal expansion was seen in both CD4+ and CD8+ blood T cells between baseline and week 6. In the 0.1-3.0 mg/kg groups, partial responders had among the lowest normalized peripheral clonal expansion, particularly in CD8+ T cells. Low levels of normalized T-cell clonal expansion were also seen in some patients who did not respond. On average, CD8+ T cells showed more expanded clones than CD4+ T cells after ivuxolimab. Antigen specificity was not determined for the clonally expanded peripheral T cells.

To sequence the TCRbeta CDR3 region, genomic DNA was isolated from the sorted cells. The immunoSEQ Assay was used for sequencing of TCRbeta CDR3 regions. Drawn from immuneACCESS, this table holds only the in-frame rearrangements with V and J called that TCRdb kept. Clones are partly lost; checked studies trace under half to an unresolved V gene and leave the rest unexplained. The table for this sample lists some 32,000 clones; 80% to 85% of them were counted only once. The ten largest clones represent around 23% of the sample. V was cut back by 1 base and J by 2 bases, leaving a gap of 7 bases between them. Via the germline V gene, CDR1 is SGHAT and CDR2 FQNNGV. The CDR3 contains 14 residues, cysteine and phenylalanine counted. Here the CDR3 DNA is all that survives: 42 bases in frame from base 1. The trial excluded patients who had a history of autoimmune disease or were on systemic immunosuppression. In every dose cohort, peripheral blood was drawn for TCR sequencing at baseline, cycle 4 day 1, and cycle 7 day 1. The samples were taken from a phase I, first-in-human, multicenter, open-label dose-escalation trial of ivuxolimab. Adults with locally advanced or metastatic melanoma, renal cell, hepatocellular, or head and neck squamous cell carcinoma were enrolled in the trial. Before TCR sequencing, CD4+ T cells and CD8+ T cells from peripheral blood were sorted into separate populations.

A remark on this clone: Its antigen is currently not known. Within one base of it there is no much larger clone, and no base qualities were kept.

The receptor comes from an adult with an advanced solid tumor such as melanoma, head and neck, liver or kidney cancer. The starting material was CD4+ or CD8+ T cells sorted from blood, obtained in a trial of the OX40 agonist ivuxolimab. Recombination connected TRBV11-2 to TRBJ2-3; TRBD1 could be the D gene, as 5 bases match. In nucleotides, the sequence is TGTGCCAGCAGCTTAGGCGGACACACAGATACGCAGTATTTT. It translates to CASSLGGHTDTQYF.